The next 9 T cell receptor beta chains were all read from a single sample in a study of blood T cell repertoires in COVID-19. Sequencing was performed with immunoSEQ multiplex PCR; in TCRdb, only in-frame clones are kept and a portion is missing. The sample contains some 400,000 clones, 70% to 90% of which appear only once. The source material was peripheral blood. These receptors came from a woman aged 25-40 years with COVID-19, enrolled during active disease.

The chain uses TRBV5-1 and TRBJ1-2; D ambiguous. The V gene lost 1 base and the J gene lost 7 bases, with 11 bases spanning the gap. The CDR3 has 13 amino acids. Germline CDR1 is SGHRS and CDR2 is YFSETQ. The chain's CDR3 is CASSLSGEGGYTF. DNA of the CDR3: TGCGCCAGCAGCTTGTCGGGAGAGGGTGGCTACACCTTC.

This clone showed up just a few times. The CDR3 nucleotides are TGTGCCAGCAGTGAACCAGGGGGCGACTATGGCTACACCTTC. Protein product: CASSEPGGDYGYTF. The V gene is TRBV2, the J gene TRBJ1-2; TRBD1 matches 8 bases. The CDR3 is made up of 14 amino acids. V trimming: 2 bases; J trimming: 3 bases; junction bases outside the gene matches: 2. Germline lookup yields CDR1 SNHLY and CDR2 FYNNEI.

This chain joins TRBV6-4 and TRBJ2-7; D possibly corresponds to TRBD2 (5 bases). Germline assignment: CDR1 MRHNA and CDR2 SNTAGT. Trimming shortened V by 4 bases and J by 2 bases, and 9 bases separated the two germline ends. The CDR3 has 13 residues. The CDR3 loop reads CASSVFGTYEQYF. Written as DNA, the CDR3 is TGTGCCAGCAGTGTATTCGGGACCTACGAGCAGTACTTC.

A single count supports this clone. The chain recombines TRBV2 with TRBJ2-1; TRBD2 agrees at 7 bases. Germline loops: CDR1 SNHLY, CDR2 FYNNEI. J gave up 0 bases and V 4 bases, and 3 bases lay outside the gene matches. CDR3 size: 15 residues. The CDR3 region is CASSGLAHSYNEQFF. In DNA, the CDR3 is TGTGCCAGCAGTGGACTAGCCCACTCCTACAATGAGCAGTTCTTC.

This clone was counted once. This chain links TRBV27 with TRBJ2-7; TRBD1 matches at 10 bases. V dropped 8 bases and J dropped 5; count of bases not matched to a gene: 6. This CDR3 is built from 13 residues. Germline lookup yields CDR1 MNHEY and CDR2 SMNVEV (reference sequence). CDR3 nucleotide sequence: TGTGCCAGCCACAGGGGACAGGGGCACGAGCAGTACTTC. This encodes CASHRGQGHEQYF.

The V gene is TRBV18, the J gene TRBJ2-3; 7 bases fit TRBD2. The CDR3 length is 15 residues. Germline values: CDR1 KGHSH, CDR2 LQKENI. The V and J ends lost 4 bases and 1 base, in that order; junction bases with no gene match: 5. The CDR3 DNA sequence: TGTGCCAGCTCACGTCAACGGGAGGGCACAGATACGCAGTATTTT. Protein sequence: CASSRQREGTDTQYF.

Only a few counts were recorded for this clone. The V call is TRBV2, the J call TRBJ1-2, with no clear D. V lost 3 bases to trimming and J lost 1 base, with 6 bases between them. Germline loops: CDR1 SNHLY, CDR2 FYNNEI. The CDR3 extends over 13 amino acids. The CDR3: CASSDQYNYGYTF. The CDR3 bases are TGTGCCAGCAGTGATCAGTATAACTATGGCTACACCTTC.

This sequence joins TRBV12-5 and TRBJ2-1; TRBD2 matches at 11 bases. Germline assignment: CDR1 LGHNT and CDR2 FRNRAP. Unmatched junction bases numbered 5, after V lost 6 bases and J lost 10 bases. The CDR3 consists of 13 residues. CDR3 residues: CASGTSGRGEQFF. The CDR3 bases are TGTGCTAGTGGCACTAGCGGGAGAGGGGAGCAGTTCTTC.

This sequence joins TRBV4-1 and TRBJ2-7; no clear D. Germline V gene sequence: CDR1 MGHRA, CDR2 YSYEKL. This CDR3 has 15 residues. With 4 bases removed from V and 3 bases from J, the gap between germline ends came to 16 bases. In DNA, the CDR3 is TGCGCCAGCAGCCGAACAGAGCCCGTGGGCTACGAGCAGTACTTC. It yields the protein CASSRTEPVGYEQYF.